This passage covers 26 T cell receptor beta chains from one sample sequenced in a study of blood T cell repertoires in COVID-19. Measured with immunoSEQ multiplex PCR; TCRdb has only the in-frame clones, and not every one. The sample includes 200,000 to 250,000 clones, approximately 83% seen only once; the top ten take less than 2.5%. Sequencing was carried out using peripheral blood. These receptors came from a woman aged 60-75 years with acute or convalescent COVID-19.

The chain combines TRBV5-5 with TRBJ2-3; 13 bases are shared with TRBD2. V was pared by 2 bases and J by 5 bases, with 5 bases of the junction left unmatched. The CDR3 has 16 residues. Germline CDR1 SGHKS, CDR2 YYEKEE (reference sequence). The CDR3 nucleotides read TGTGCCAGCAGCTTCAGACTAGCGGGGGGAATAGATACGCAGTATTTT. This encodes CASSFRLAGGIDTQYF.

This chain connects TRBV7-9 to TRBJ2-2; the match to TRBD2 covers 12 bases. CDR3 length: 16 residues. The J segment lost 4 bases and the V segment lost 5 bases, leaving 5 bases of the junction unmatched. The germline V gene has CDR1 SEHNR and CDR2 FQNEAQ (reference sequence). CDR3 amino acids: CASSDLAGGTTGELFF. CDR3 nucleotides: TGTGCCAGCAGCGATCTAGCGGGGGGGACCACCGGGGAGCTGTTTTTT.

The rearrangement links TRBV7-9 to TRBJ1-2; TRBD1 agrees at 9 bases. Germline V gives CDR1 SEHNR, CDR2 FQNEAQ (reference sequence). Germline trimming cut 6 bases from V and 8 bases from J; bases unmatched to any gene: 10. The CDR3 totals 14 residues. The CDR3 sequence: CASSNHRGPRGYTF. The CDR3 bases are TGTGCCAGCAGTAACCACAGGGGGCCGAGAGGCTACACCTTC.

The chain recombines TRBV2 with TRBJ1-3; TRBD1 might be the D (6 bases). The CDR3 length is 14 residues. V lost 10 bases, J lost 0 bases, and 13 bases lay in between. CDR1 is SNHLY, CDR2 FYNNEI, per germline. This chain's CDR3 is CAIEGVSSGNTIYF. The DNA for the CDR3 is TGTGCCATCGAGGGGGTCAGCTCTGGAAACACCATATATTTT.

The table lists this clone with a count of one. The chain carries TRBV7-9 and TRBJ1-2, with unresolved D. There are 13 residues in the CDR3. Germline-derived CDR1 and CDR2 are SEHNR and FQNEAQ (reference sequence). V gave up 3 bases and J gave up 1 base, with 6 bases separating them. CDR3 coding DNA: TGTGCCAGCAGCTTTTACAGTAACTATGGCTACACCTTC. Its translation is CASSFYSNYGYTF.

The chain recombines TRBV11-2 with TRBJ1-1; 11 positions match TRBD1. Losses at the gene ends were 6 bases for V and 6 bases for J; bases not matched to a gene: 9. Germline values: CDR1 SGHAT, CDR2 FQNNGV. There are 15 residues in the CDR3. CDR3 nucleotides: TGTGCCAGCAGGACCAGGGGACAGGGGGACGCTGAAGCTTTCTTT. Translated, it gives CASRTRGQGDAEAFF.

This rearrangement joins TRBV9 to TRBJ1-3; TRBD1 agrees at 10 bases. Germline V gene lookup returns CDR1 SGDLS and CDR2 YYNGEE. With V trimmed by 4 bases and J by 2 bases, 3 bases remained unmatched. The CDR3 is 15 amino acids. CDR3 DNA: TGTGCCAGCAGCTTCGACAGGGGGCCTGGAAACACCATATATTTT. Translation: CASSFDRGPGNTIYF. Filled out from reference TRBV9 and TRBJ1-3, the complete variable domain reads DSGVTQTPKHLITATGQRVTLRCSPRSGDLSVYWYQQSLDQGLQFLIQYYNGEERAKGNILERFSAQQFPDLHSELNLSSLELGDSALYFCASSFDRGPGNTIYFGEGSWLTVV.

This chain joins TRBV7-9 and TRBJ1-1; the D gene is possibly TRBD1 (5 bases). The germline V gene encodes CDR1 SEHNR and CDR2 FQNEAQ (reference sequence). This CDR3 contains 12 residues. Trimming left V 5 bases short and J 10 bases short, with 14 bases between. The CDR3 sequence: CASSPQDRGAFF. In nucleotides, the CDR3 is TGTGCCAGCAGCCCACAGGATCGAGGAGCTTTCTTT.

The rearrangement uses TRBV6-5 and TRBJ2-7; possibly TRBD1 for D (5 bases). CDR1 MNHEY and CDR2 SVGAGI come from the germline V gene. CDR3 length equals 15 residues. Trimming shortened V by 2 bases and J by 2 bases, and 13 bases separated the two germline ends. The CDR3 protein is CASSYGQGSPYEQYF. The CDR3 nucleotides are TGTGCCAGCAGTTACGGGCAGGGATCACCCTACGAGCAGTACTTC.

This CDR3 is CASTHLRSTDTQYF. The CDR3 coding sequence is TGTGCCAGCACGCACCTCCGGAGCACAGATACGCAGTATTTT. This chain links TRBV2 with TRBJ2-3; no clear D gene. The ends were cut back, 7 bases at V and 0 bases at J, with 11 bases in the middle. Germline CDR1 and CDR2: SNHLY and FYNNEI. CDR3 length: 14 amino acids.

V and J are TRBV2 and TRBJ2-6; D ambiguous. Germline V CDR1 and CDR2: SNHLY, FYNNEI. Trimming took 6 bases from V and 4 from J, leaving 10 bases between them. The CDR3 length is 14 residues. The CDR3 here is CASSKAGGANVLTF. CDR3 nucleotides: TGTGCCAGCAGCAAAGCAGGAGGGGCCAACGTCCTGACTTTC.

This clone was picked up one time. The chain links TRBV4-3 to TRBJ1-3, with D possibly being TRBD1 (5 bases). Deletions cut 0 bases from V and 2 bases from J, with 8 bases between. This CDR3 is built from 15 residues. Germline values: CDR1 LGHNA, CDR2 YSLEER. The CDR3 DNA sequence: TGCGCCAGCAGCCAAGAAGGGGATCCTGGAAACACCATATATTTT. Its protein product is CASSQEGDPGNTIYF.

The chain uses TRBV3-1 (or the pseudogene TRBV3-2) and TRBJ1-1; TRBD1 matches 8 bases. With 4 bases clipped from V and 0 bases from J, the junction kept 16 bases outside the gene matches. This CDR3 region has 19 residues. Germline loops: CDR1 LGHDT, CDR2 YNNKEL (reference sequence). CDR3 sequence: CASSPVILTGEHMNTEAFF. CDR3 DNA sequence: TGTGCCAGCAGCCCCGTAATTCTGACAGGGGAGCACATGAACACTGAAGCTTTCTTT.

The V and J genes are TRBV27 and TRBJ1-5; TRBD1 matches at 7 bases. The CDR3 runs to 15 residues. J was trimmed by 3 bases and V by 6 bases; bases with no gene match: 8. Germline V gene lookup returns CDR1 MNHEY and CDR2 SMNVEV (reference sequence). The CDR3 loop is CASRARDRANQPQHF. In nucleotides, the CDR3 is TGTGCCAGCAGAGCCCGGGACAGAGCCAATCAGCCCCAGCATTTT.

The genes are TRBV11-2 and TRBJ2-3, with 9 bases matching TRBD2. CDR1 is SGHAT and CDR2 is FQNNGV in the germline V gene. V shed 5 bases and J 2 bases; nucleotides not matched to a gene: 5. The CDR3 is made up of 15 amino acids. This chain's CDR3 is CASSPSGGNTDTQYF. The CDR3 DNA reads TGTGCCAGCAGCCCCAGCGGGGGGAACACAGATACGCAGTATTTT.

This clone was seen only once. The chain couples TRBV18 to TRBJ1-4; 9 nucleotides agree with TRBD1. Per germline, CDR1 KGHSH and CDR2 LQKENI. CDR3 length equals 15 residues. Unmatched junction bases numbered 9, after V lost 5 bases and J lost 8 bases. CDR3 sequence (DNA): TGTGCCAGCTCAGAAACCGGGACAGGGTTAGAAAAACTGTTTTTT. This gives the protein CASSETGTGLEKLFF.

This chain uses TRBV11-2 with TRBJ2-1; TRBD2 agrees at 11 bases. The CDR3 extends over 17 amino acids. In germline, CDR1 is SGHAT, CDR2 FQNNGV. Germline trimming cut 1 base from V and 7 bases from J; bases unmatched to any gene: 9. CDR3 sequence (DNA): TGTGCCAGCAGCTTAGTCTTCCTAGCGGGGGGAGGGAATGAGCAGTTCTTC. Residues: CASSLVFLAGGGNEQFF.

The chain has TRBV5-6 and TRBJ2-7, with D maybe TRBD1 (5 bases). V was shortened by 3 bases and J by 2 bases, with 12 bases between the two germline ends. The CDR3 sequence is 14 residues long. CDR1 is SGHDT, CDR2 YYEEEE, per germline. CDR3 DNA: TGTGCCAGCAGCTCTCCTCAGGGCACCTACGAGCAGTACTTC. Protein sequence: CASSSPQGTYEQYF.

J is TRBJ2-7 and V is TRBV3-1 (or the pseudogene TRBV3-2), with D maybe TRBD2 (5 bases). The CDR3 spans 14 residues. CDR1 and CDR2 (germline): LGHDT, YNNKEL (reference sequence). Trimming shortened V by 3 bases and J by 2 bases, and 11 bases separated the two germline ends. As DNA, the CDR3 is TGTGCCAGCAGCCACCAGGACGGGGCCTACGAGCAGTACTTC. This codes for CASSHQDGAYEQYF.

The V and J genes are TRBV28 and TRBJ1-1, with D hard to call. Trimming took 2 bases from V and 4 from J, leaving 5 bases between them. Germline V lookup: CDR1 MDHEN, CDR2 SYDVKM. CDR3 size: 12 residues. The CDR3 spells CASSLRGTEAFF. CDR3 nucleotides: TGTGCCAGCAGTTTACGGGGCACTGAAGCTTTCTTT.

This clone was detected only once. The chain has TRBV19 and TRBJ1-2; the D is unclear. Per the germline V gene, CDR1 is LNHDA and CDR2 is SQIVND (reference sequence). The CDR3 consists of 13 residues. The V end lost 6 bases, the J end lost 3 bases, and 11 bases lay between the germline ends. CDR3 loop: CASSLEADYGYTF. The CDR3 nucleotides read TGTGCCAGTAGCTTGGAGGCAGACTATGGCTACACCTTC. Drawing the rest from reference TRBV19 and TRBJ1-2, the complete variable domain is DGGITQSPKYLFRKEGQNVTLSCEQNLNHDAMYWYRQDPGQGLRLIYYSQIVNDFQKGDIAEGYSVSREKKESFPLTVTSAQKNPTAFYLCASSLEADYGYTFGSGTRLTVV.

The chain combines TRBV9 with TRBJ2-2; possibly TRBD1 for D (5 bases). Germline assignment: CDR1 SGDLS and CDR2 YYNGEE. The CDR3 runs to 15 residues. The V and J ends lost 3 bases and 5 bases respectively, with 14 bases between them. The CDR3 DNA reads TGTGCCAGCAGCGGACGGACACGGGCTACCGGGGAGCTGTTTTTT. Translation gives CASSGRTRATGELFF.

In its sample, this clone was seen once. The chain has TRBV6-5 and TRBJ1-2, with 9 bases matching TRBD1. Germline V gene sequence: CDR1 MNHEY, CDR2 SVGAGI. The CDR3 consists of 14 residues. V dropped 2 bases and J dropped 7; count of bases not matched to a gene: 5. CDR3 nucleotides: TGTGCCAGCAGTTACCATGGGACAGGGTTTGGCTACACCTTC. It yields the protein CASSYHGTGFGYTF.

This clone showed up just once. The chain joins TRBV29-1 to TRBJ1-2; D might be TRBD1 (6 bases). CDR1 is SQVTM and CDR2 is ANQGSEA in the germline V gene. Trimming shortened V by 3 bases and J by 7 bases, and 12 bases separated the two germline ends. CDR3 length: 12 residues. DNA of the CDR3: TGCAGCGTTGAGAGGGCAGGGGCTGGCTACACCTTC. Translated: CSVERAGAGYTF. The whole variable domain, filled in from reference TRBV29-1 and TRBJ1-2, reads SAVISQKPSRDICQRGTSLTIQCQVDSQVTMMFWYRQQPGQSLTLIATANQGSEATYESGFVIDKFPISRPNLTFSTLTVSNMSPEDSSIYLCSVERAGAGYTFGSGTRLTVV.

In regard to this clone: Other DNA sequences within the sample encode an identical CDR3. The rearrangement links TRBV5-1 to TRBJ2-2; 7 bases line up with TRBD1. V lost 2 bases to trimming and J lost 3 bases; unmatched junction nucleotides: 4. Germline assignment: CDR1 SGHRS and CDR2 YFSETQ. The CDR3 contains 15 residues. CDR3 DNA: TGCGCCAGCAGCTTAAGGACAGGCGACACCGGGGAGCTGTTTTTT. Its translation: CASSLRTGDTGELFF.

This chain joins TRBV9 and TRBJ2-5; 11 bases align to TRBD2. Germline V gene data show CDR1 as SGDLS and CDR2 as YYNGEE. Trimming cost V 3 bases and J 5 bases; bases outside gene matches: 6. The CDR3 has 15 amino acids. The CDR3 region has the DNA TGTGCCAGCAGCGCCGCACTAGCGGGGGCTGAGACCCAGTACTTC. Translating it yields CASSAALAGAETQYF. Together with reference TRBV9 and TRBJ2-5, the CDR3 gives the full variable domain: DSGVTQTPKHLITATGQRVTLRCSPRSGDLSVYWYQQSLDQGLQFLIQYYNGEERAKGNILERFSAQQFPDLHSELNLSSLELGDSALYFCASSAALAGAETQYFGPGTRLLVL.